The 5 T cell receptor beta chains given below trace back to one sample, sequenced in a study of blood T cell repertoires in COVID-19. TCRdb's copy holds only in-frame clones and misses some; the assay was immunoSEQ multiplex PCR. The table lists roughly 200,000 clones, 78% of them singletons. The source material was peripheral blood. The receptors shown here come from a woman of 80 years or more with active or convalescent COVID-19.

The chain joins TRBV18 to TRBJ1-5; 7 bases fit TRBD1. V trimming: 9 bases; J trimming: 5 bases; junction bases outside the gene matches: 7. Germline V gene data show CDR1 as KGHSH and CDR2 as LQKENI. The CDR3 is made up of 13 amino acids. The CDR3 sequence is CASAGGMDQPQHF. CDR3 DNA: TGTGCCAGTGCAGGGGGAATGGATCAGCCCCAGCATTTT.

As to this clone: Different DNA sequences within this sample yield the same CDR3. This rearrangement joins TRBV5-1 to TRBJ1-5, with 9 bases matching TRBD1. Trimming removed 4 bases from V and 6 bases from J; junction bases left unmatched: 5. Per germline, CDR1 SGHRS and CDR2 YFSETQ. The CDR3 contains 14 residues. The CDR3 nucleotides read TGCGCCAGCAGCCTGGGACAGGGTGGTCAGCCCCAGCATTTT. This encodes CASSLGQGGQPQHF.

The V gene is TRBV4-3, the J gene TRBJ1-2; tentative D call: TRBD1 (5 bases). This CDR3 comprises 16 residues. Trimming cost V 0 bases and J 4 bases, with 15 bases left between them. Germline-derived CDR1 and CDR2 are LGHNA and YSLEER. The CDR3: CASSQDHVGRAYGYTF. DNA of the CDR3: TGCGCCAGCAGCCAAGATCATGTGGGCAGGGCCTATGGCTACACCTTC.

The genes are TRBV6-2 or TRBV6-3 and TRBJ1-2, with TRBD1 matching over 9 bases. The CDR3 contains 15 residues. With V trimmed by 2 bases and J by 4 bases, 5 bases remained unmatched. Germline V gene data show CDR1 as MNHEY and CDR2 as SVGEGT. This CDR3 is CASSYDGTGLYGYTF. Here the CDR3 DNA reads TGTGCCAGCAGTTACGATGGGACAGGGCTCTATGGCTACACCTTC.

The chain's CDR3 is CASSRAGGRDEQYF. The CDR3 DNA reads as TGTGCCAGCAGCCGGGCAGGGGGTAGGGACGAGCAGTACTTC. The rearrangement links TRBV3-1 (or the pseudogene TRBV3-2) to TRBJ2-7, with 7 bases aligning to TRBD1. V dropped 4 bases and J dropped 5; count of bases not matched to a gene: 8. This CDR3 is 14 amino acids long. Germline CDR1 is LGHDT and CDR2 is YNNKEL (reference sequence).